The 30 T cell receptor beta chains reported below all come from one sample, sequenced in a study of T cell repertoires in cytomegalovirus infection (dated by TCRdb to the late 2010s). These reads were obtained on an Illumina HiSeq 1500. TCRdb handled the public reads itself, with Q25 trimming in fastp and clone calling in MiXCR, and kept productive beta chains. For every CDR3 protein sequence, its rows merge into one entry that carries the most common genes and DNA. For this sample the table gives about 150,000 distinct CDR3 sequences, of which 23% were detected only once. Jointly, the top ten make up around 9.9% of the sample. The material sequenced was PBMCs. The receptors were sampled from a human donor in good health (CMV status not recorded). Some clones in this sample may be carry-over from other donors' samples.

This clonotype was recorded a few times. V usage is TRBV5-4 and J usage is TRBJ2-7; tentatively, D is TRBD2 (6 bases). The germline V gene encodes CDR1 SGHNT and CDR2 YYREEE (reference sequence). The CDR3 totals 16 residues. Trimming shortened V by 3 bases and J by 2 bases, and 18 bases separated the two germline ends. For the CDR3, the DNA is TGTGCCAGCAGCTCCCCCACCAGCGGGCGGGCCTACGAGCAGTACTTC. Translation: CASSSPTSGRAYEQYF.

In this sample, this clonotype turned up many times. The chain employs TRBV14 and TRBJ2-3; 7 positions match TRBD2. There are 15 residues in the CDR3. Germline assignment: CDR1 SGHDN and CDR2 FVKESK. V was pared by 0 bases and J by 6 bases, with 6 bases of the junction left unmatched. Here the CDR3 reads CASSQDDGRWDTQYF. CDR3 bases: TGTGCCAGCAGCCAAGATGACGGGAGGTGGGATACGCAGTATTTT. The full variable domain, completed using reference TRBV14 and TRBJ2-3, is EAGVTQFPSHSVIEKGQTVTLRCDPISGHDNLYWYRRVMGKEIKFLLHFVKESKQDESGMPNNRFLAERTGGTYSTLKVQPAELEDSGVYFCASSQDDGRWDTQYFGPGTRLTVL.

The chain is built from TRBV5-1 and TRBJ2-1; D ambiguous. Germline values: CDR1 SGHRS, CDR2 YFSETQ. The CDR3 extends over 14 amino acids. Trimming took off 0 bases at V and 5 bases at J, with 9 bases between the two ends. The CDR3 reads CASSLGTQNNEQFF. CDR3 DNA sequence: TGCGCCAGCAGCTTGGGCACTCAGAACAATGAGCAGTTCTTC.

CDR3 sequence (DNA): TGTGCCAGCAGCTTGGCCGACGAGGATACGCAGTATTTT. Translation: CASSLADEDTQYF. The chain carries TRBV5-6 and TRBJ2-3; no reliable D call. From germline, CDR1 is SGHDT and CDR2 YYEEEE. V was shortened by 0 bases and J by 6 bases, with 8 bases between the two germline ends. There are 13 residues in the CDR3.

The sample holds many counts of this clonotype. Here the CDR3 reads CASSLLLGGPVGEQFF. The CDR3 nucleotides are TGTGCCAGCAGTTTACTGTTGGGGGGGCCTGTTGGTGAGCAGTTCTTC. The chain combines TRBV12-3 or TRBV12-4 with TRBJ2-1, with D possibly being TRBD2 (7 bases). The V gene lost 2 bases and the J gene lost 9 bases, with 20 bases spanning the gap. This CDR3 spans 16 amino acids.

The V gene is TRBV7-6, the J gene TRBJ1-1; 10 nucleotides match TRBD1. Per the germline V gene, CDR1 is SGHVS and CDR2 is FNYEAQ. CDR3 length: 14 amino acids. Trimming took 1 base from V and 5 from J; bases not matched to a gene: 1. The CDR3 DNA sequence: TGTGCCAGCAGCTTAGAGGACAGGGGGACTGAAGCTTTCTTT. Translation gives CASSLEDRGTEAFF.

This clonotype was counted only a few times. The CDR3 region is CASGIQRIREDTEAFF. The CDR3 DNA is TGTGCTAGTGGCATCCAACGAATCCGGGAGGACACTGAAGCTTTCTTT. The chain is built from TRBV12-5 and TRBJ1-1; D unresolved. The CDR3 is 16 amino acids. V shed 6 bases and J shed 3 bases, with 20 bases lying between them. The V gene's germline CDR1 is LGHNT and CDR2 FRNRAP.

This rearrangement joins TRBV28 to TRBJ1-5, with D perhaps matching TRBD1 (6 bases). V lost 3 bases and J lost 2, with 11 bases in between. Germline CDR1 MDHEN, CDR2 SYDVKM. The CDR3 loop spans 15 amino acids. The CDR3: CASSLVGAGNQPQHF. The CDR3 nucleotides read TGTGCCAGCAGTTTGGTGGGGGCGGGCAATCAGCCCCAGCATTTT.

In this sample, this clonotype turned up many times. The gene calls are TRBV7-9 and TRBJ2-1; 10 positions match TRBD2. CDR3 length: 15 residues. In germline, CDR1 is SEHNR, CDR2 FQNEAQ (reference sequence). The V segment lost 1 base and the J segment 8 bases; nucleotides outside the gene matches: 5. CDR3 in amino acids: CASSLVLAGVYEQFF. CDR3 nucleotide sequence: TGTGCCAGCAGCTTAGTCCTAGCGGGAGTGTATGAGCAGTTCTTC.

This clonotype occurred a few times. The CDR3 loop reads CASSVRENSNQPQHF. CDR3 sequence (DNA): TGTGCCAGCAGTGTACGCGAAAATAGCAATCAGCCCCAGCATTTT. The chain uses TRBV12-3 or TRBV12-4 and TRBJ1-5; D uncertain. This CDR3 comprises 15 residues. V was clipped by 5 bases and J by 0 bases, with 11 bases between them.

The chain employs TRBV29-1 and TRBJ2-5; D is undetermined. This CDR3 contains 12 residues. Per germline, CDR1 SQVTM and CDR2 ANQGSEA. V shed 4 bases and J shed 1 base, with 7 bases lying between them. This CDR3 is CSVGQFQETQYF. DNA for the CDR3: TGCAGCGTTGGTCAGTTCCAAGAGACCCAGTACTTC.

This clonotype was counted at least ten times. This chain uses TRBV7-2 with TRBJ2-2, with TRBD2 matching 13 bases. This CDR3 contains 15 residues. V was pared by 5 bases and J by 5 bases, with 2 bases of the junction left unmatched. Germline V gives CDR1 SGHTA, CDR2 FQGNSA. The CDR3 here is CASSKTSGGTGELFF. The CDR3 coding sequence is TGTGCCAGCAGCAAGACTAGCGGGGGGACCGGGGAGCTGTTTTTT.

This chain links TRBV28 with TRBJ2-3; D is unclear. V was cut by 6 bases and J by 5 bases, with 9 bases left in between. The CDR3 extends over 12 amino acids. CDR1 and CDR2 (germline): MDHEN, SYDVKM. CDR3 DNA: TGTGCCAGCAGCTCGGACGGAGATACGCAGTATTTT. This encodes CASSSDGDTQYF.

Of note for this clonotype: A much bigger clone sits one base away, suggesting this may be a read error. V usage is TRBV6-2 or TRBV6-3 and J usage is TRBJ2-1; 10 bases are a match to TRBD2. The CDR3 is 16 amino acids. Germline V lookup: CDR1 MNHEY, CDR2 SVGEGT. The CDR3 region has the DNA TGTACCAGCAGTGGAGAGCGGGAGGGCCCCTACAATGAGCAGTTCTTC. It specifies CTSSGEREGPYNEQFF.

V is TRBV11-2 and J is TRBJ2-1; 9 nucleotides line up with TRBD2. This CDR3 is built from 15 residues. Germline loops: CDR1 SGHAT, CDR2 FQNNGV. J lost 7 bases, V lost 5 bases, and 9 bases had no gene match. The CDR3 coding sequence is TGTGCCAGCAGCATCCTAGCGGGGCCAAAAAATGAGCAGTTCTTC. This encodes CASSILAGPKNEQFF.

The genes are TRBV27 and TRBJ2-3; the D gene could be TRBD1 or TRBD2 (5 bases each). From germline, CDR1 is MNHEY and CDR2 SMNVEV (reference sequence). V was shortened by 4 bases and J by 2 bases, with 7 bases between the two germline ends. This CDR3 region has 13 residues. The CDR3, as DNA: TGTGCCAGCAGTTGGGACCACACAGATACGCAGTATTTT. Translation gives CASSWDHTDTQYF.

The CDR3 DNA sequence: TGTGCCAGCAGTCCTTTGGGTGGTCTAGCGGAACTGGAGGACACCGGGGAGCTGTTTTTT. Amino acid sequence: CASSPLGGLAELEDTGELFF. The J gene is TRBJ2-2, the V gene TRBV27; 7 bases are shared with TRBD2. Germline-derived CDR1 and CDR2 are MNHEY and SMNVEV (reference sequence). With V trimmed by 5 bases and J by 3 bases, 21 bases remained unmatched. The CDR3 consists of 20 residues.

This clonotype appeared many times. This chain links TRBV7-9 with TRBJ1-2; a possible D gene is TRBD1 (5 bases). Germline V gene lookup returns CDR1 SEHNR and CDR2 FQNEAQ (reference sequence). The V end was cut by 1 base, the J end by 8 bases, with 11 bases between. CDR3 length: 13 amino acids. The CDR3 sequence: CASSLEGAGGYTF. In DNA form, the CDR3 reads TGTGCCAGCAGCTTAGAAGGGGCAGGAGGCTACACCTTC.

The rearrangement joins TRBV7-9 to TRBJ2-6, with D hard to call. CDR1 is SEHNR and CDR2 is FQNEAQ in the germline V gene (reference sequence). The length of the CDR3 is 15 residues. Deletions cut 5 bases from V and 1 base from J, with 9 bases between. CDR3 region: CASSPLWSGANVLTF. CDR3 sequence (DNA): TGTGCCAGCAGCCCCTTATGGTCTGGGGCCAACGTCCTGACTTTC.

This clonotype was counted at least ten times. The V call is TRBV7-8, the J call TRBJ1-1, with 7 bases matching TRBD1. CDR3 size: 16 residues. Trimming removed 3 bases from V and 4 bases from J; junction bases left unmatched: 11. Looked up from germline, CDR1 is SGHVS and CDR2 is FQNEAQ. The CDR3 bases are TGTGCCAGCAGCTTCGGGACAGCCTCAGGGGGCACTGAAGCTTTCTTT. Its protein is CASSFGTASGGTEAFF.

This clonotype has just a few counts. The CDR3 DNA reads TGTGCCAGCAGCCAAGTAATCCCGTTTAAGGGGGATACGGCGGACGAGCAGTACTTC. Translated, it gives CASSQVIPFKGDTADEQYF. The chain couples TRBV4-2 to TRBJ2-7; tentatively, D is TRBD1 (6 bases). CDR1 is LGHNA, CDR2 YNFKEQ, per germline. Trimming took 1 base from V and 5 from J, leaving 27 bases between them. This CDR3 is 19 amino acids long.

The J gene is TRBJ2-3, the V gene TRBV2; unclear D gene. V was pared by 9 bases and J by 6 bases, with 7 bases between. CDR3 length: 10 amino acids. CDR1 is SNHLY and CDR2 is FYNNEI in the germline V gene. The CDR3 DNA reads TGTGCCAGTGAGGCGGATACGCAGTATTTT. As protein: CASEADTQYF. Together with reference TRBV2 and TRBJ2-3, the CDR3 gives the full variable domain: EPEVTQTPSHQVTQMGQEVILRCVPISNHLYFYWYRQILGQKVEFLVSFYNNEISEKSEIFDDQFSVERPDGSNFTLKIRSTKLEDSAMYFCASEADTQYFGPGTRLTVL.

The chain carries TRBV20-1 and TRBJ1-6; 9 positions match TRBD1. The CDR3 is 15 amino acids. Trimming at V came to 1 base and at J to 6 bases, leaving 4 bases not matched to a gene. CDR1 is DFQATT, CDR2 SNEGSKA, per germline (reference sequence). Here the CDR3 reads CSARGTGASNSPLHF. In nucleotides, the CDR3 is TGCAGTGCTAGAGGGACAGGGGCTTCTAATTCACCCCTCCACTTT.

This clonotype was seen only a few times. The J gene is TRBJ2-3, the V gene TRBV9, with D possibly called TRBD1 or TRBD2 (7 bases each). CDR1 and CDR2 (germline): SGDLS, YYNGEE. The CDR3 sequence is 15 residues long. Trimming took off 2 bases at V and 5 bases at J, with 15 bases between the two ends. Here the CDR3 reads CASSVGVRGGDTQYF. The CDR3 DNA sequence: TGTGCCAGCAGCGTTGGTGTCAGGGGGGGAGATACGCAGTATTTT. The full variable domain, rest sourced from reference TRBV9 and TRBJ2-3, is DSGVTQTPKHLITATGQRVTLRCSPRSGDLSVYWYQQSLDQGLQFLIQYYNGEERAKGNILERFSAQQFPDLHSELNLSSLELGDSALYFCASSVGVRGGDTQYFGPGTRLTVL.

The V and J genes are TRBV7-2 and TRBJ2-5; D gene ambiguous. V lost 5 bases to trimming and J lost 7 bases, with 8 bases between them. This CDR3 contains 11 residues. Germline V gene data show CDR1 as SGHTA and CDR2 as FQGNSA. In DNA, the CDR3 is TGTGCCAGCAGCGTGAAAGGGACCCAGTACTTC. As protein: CASSVKGTQYF.

This chain links TRBV6-5 with TRBJ2-1; TRBD2 is a possible D gene (7 bases). The V end was cut by 6 bases, the J end by 8 bases, with 11 bases between. The germline CDR1 and CDR2 sequences are MNHEY and SVGAGI. This CDR3 has 12 residues. The CDR3 bases are TGTGCCAGCAGAGGGGGGAGGGATGAGCAGTTCTTC. Amino acids: CASRGGRDEQFF.

The chain employs TRBV20-1 and TRBJ2-3; 15 bases line up with TRBD2. From germline, CDR1 is DFQATT and CDR2 SNEGSKA (reference sequence). V shed 6 bases and J 0 bases; nucleotides not matched to a gene: 10. There are 18 residues in the CDR3. This CDR3 is CSAIGLAGGITSTDTQYF. The CDR3 DNA reads as TGCAGTGCAATAGGACTAGCGGGGGGGATTACTAGCACAGATACGCAGTATTTT.

This sequence joins TRBV7-2 and TRBJ1-2; no clear D gene. The CDR3 has 14 residues. The germline gives CDR1 SGHTA, CDR2 FQGNSA. Trimming cost V 5 bases and J 2 bases, with 12 bases left between them. CDR3 bases: TGTGCCAGCAGCGGAGAAACTGTAAACTATGGCTACACCTTC. As protein: CASSGETVNYGYTF.

With regard to this clonotype: A much larger clone differs from this one at a single base, so this may be a read error. The chain has TRBV7-2 and TRBJ2-5; perhaps TRBD2 as D (5 bases). The CDR3 contains 14 residues. Germline V gene sequence: CDR1 SGHTA, CDR2 FQGNSA. CDR3 region: CASSETRVEETQNF. DNA for the CDR3: TGTGCCAGCAGCGAAACTAGAGTCGAGGAGACCCAGAACTTC.

This clonotype was detected only a few times. This sequence joins TRBV7-9 and TRBJ2-3, with D tentatively TRBD2 (5 bases). The CDR3 loop spans 13 amino acids. V lost 3 bases and J lost 4, with 8 bases in between. Germline V gives CDR1 SEHNR, CDR2 FQNEAQ (reference sequence). Here the CDR3 reads CASSFGSSDTQYF. CDR3 sequence (DNA): TGTGCCAGCAGCTTTGGGAGTTCAGATACGCAGTATTTT.